These 11 T cell receptor beta chains were sequenced from one sample in a study of blood T cell repertoires in COVID-19. Produced via immunoSEQ multiplex PCR; TCRdb's table is partial and in-frame only. Of about 280,000 clones in the sample, around 86% were seen once. The specimen sequenced was peripheral blood. The receptors shown here come from a woman aged 30 to 39 with active or convalescent COVID-19.

This rearrangement joins TRBV5-8 to TRBJ1-1; D gene uncertain. Per the germline V gene, CDR1 is SGHTS and CDR2 is YDEGEE. Deletions cut 0 bases from V and 5 bases from J, with 14 bases between. CDR3 length: 15 residues. CDR3 in DNA: TGTGCCAGCAGCTTGGAACTTCGATCGGGGACTGAAGCTTTCTTT. Its translation is CASSLELRSGTEAFF.

This clone appeared a single time. The chain recombines TRBV20-1 with TRBJ1-2; 7 bases line up with TRBD1. This CDR3 region has 11 residues. Germline V gene sequence: CDR1 DFQATT, CDR2 SNEGSKA (reference sequence). V shed 6 bases, J shed 4 bases, and the junction held 2 bases outside the gene matches. The CDR3 loop is CSAGQVYGYTF. DNA of the CDR3: TGCAGTGCAGGACAGGTCTATGGCTACACCTTC.

The V call is TRBV2, the J call TRBJ1-4; TRBD1 might be the D (6 bases). Trimming took off 3 bases at V and 5 bases at J, with 10 bases between the two ends. Germline CDR1 and CDR2: SNHLY and FYNNEI. The CDR3 spans 14 residues. The CDR3 loop is CASSDYRGNEKLFF. DNA of the CDR3: TGTGCCAGCAGTGATTATAGGGGGAATGAAAAACTGTTTTTT.

V is TRBV24-1 and J is TRBJ1-2; 8 bases are a match to TRBD1. This CDR3 is 15 amino acids long. Trimming at V came to 4 bases and at J to 6 bases, leaving 9 bases not matched to a gene. CDR1 is KGHDR, CDR2 SFDVKD, per germline. The DNA of the CDR3 is TGTGCCACCAGTGACCGAACCGGACAGGGACATGGCTACACCTTC. Translating it yields CATSDRTGQGHGYTF.

The chain couples TRBV7-9 to TRBJ1-3, with 7 bases identical to TRBD1. The CDR3 loop spans 12 amino acids. CDR1 and CDR2 from the germline V gene are SEHNR and FQNEAQ (reference sequence). Trimming cost V 3 bases and J 11 bases; bases outside gene matches: 4. The CDR3 DNA sequence: TGTGCCAGCAGCTTCTACGACAGGGCCATATATTTT. Its protein product is CASSFYDRAIYF.

The table lists this clone with a count of one. The V and J genes are TRBV7-3 and TRBJ1-1, with D tentatively TRBD1 (6 bases). The CDR3 extends over 15 amino acids. Germline V gene data show CDR1 as SGHTA and CDR2 as FQGTGA. V was cut by 2 bases and J by 1 base, with 11 bases left in between. The CDR3 nucleotides are TGTGCCAGCAGCTTAGACGGGACACCGAACACTGAAGCTTTCTTT. It codes for CASSLDGTPNTEAFF. Together with reference TRBV7-3 and TRBJ1-1, the CDR3 gives the full variable domain: GAGVSQTPSNKVTEKGKYVELRCDPISGHTALYWYRQSLGQGPEFLIYFQGTGAADDSGLPNDRFFAVRPEGSVSTLKIQRTERGDSAVYLCASSLDGTPNTEAFFGQGTRLTVV.

The CDR3 reads CASSVGTAKDNEQFF. For the CDR3, the DNA is TGCGCCAGCAGCGTAGGGACAGCTAAAGACAATGAGCAGTTCTTC. This chain uses TRBV5-1 with TRBJ2-1, with 7 bases matching TRBD1. Germline CDR1 and CDR2: SGHRS and YFSETQ. Trimming at V came to 4 bases and at J to 5 bases, leaving 9 bases not matched to a gene. This CDR3 is built from 15 residues.

The rearrangement links TRBV25-1 to TRBJ2-1; maybe TRBD1 (6 bases). With 2 bases removed from V and 1 base from J, the gap between germline ends came to 15 bases. This CDR3 spans 17 amino acids. Germline V lookup: CDR1 MGHDK, CDR2 SYGVNS. In DNA form, the CDR3 reads TGTGCCAGCAGTGAAGAGATCGGGACACTATCCTACAATGAGCAGTTCTTC. Its protein product is CASSEEIGTLSYNEQFF.

This sequence joins TRBV7-9 and TRBJ2-7; weak D call: TRBD1 (7 bases). Germline V gives CDR1 SEHNR, CDR2 FQNEAQ (reference sequence). The CDR3 loop spans 15 amino acids. V was cut by 3 bases and J by 5 bases, with 17 bases left in between. The CDR3 reads CASSLSGGGLDEQYF. The CDR3 coding sequence is TGTGCCAGCAGCTTGTCAGGGGGAGGATTGGACGAGCAGTACTTC.

The chain links TRBV7-2 to TRBJ2-1, with 10 bases lining up with TRBD2. V was pared by 4 bases and J by 10 bases, with 13 bases of the junction left unmatched. The CDR3 length is 16 residues. Germline V gives CDR1 SGHTA, CDR2 FQGNSA. The DNA for the CDR3 is TGTGCCAGCAGCTCCGAAGCGGGGGGGCCTTCAGACGAGCAGTTCTTC. As protein: CASSSEAGGPSDEQFF.

In its sample, this clone was seen a few times. This chain links TRBV6-1 with TRBJ1-5; D might be TRBD1 (6 bases). The CDR3 spans 16 residues. Germline lookup yields CDR1 MNHNS and CDR2 SASEGT. Trimming took 2 bases from V and 8 from J, leaving 19 bases between them. The CDR3 is CASSEMGIQGREPQHF. In DNA form, the CDR3 reads TGTGCCAGCAGTGAAATGGGGATACAGGGTCGGGAGCCCCAGCATTTT.